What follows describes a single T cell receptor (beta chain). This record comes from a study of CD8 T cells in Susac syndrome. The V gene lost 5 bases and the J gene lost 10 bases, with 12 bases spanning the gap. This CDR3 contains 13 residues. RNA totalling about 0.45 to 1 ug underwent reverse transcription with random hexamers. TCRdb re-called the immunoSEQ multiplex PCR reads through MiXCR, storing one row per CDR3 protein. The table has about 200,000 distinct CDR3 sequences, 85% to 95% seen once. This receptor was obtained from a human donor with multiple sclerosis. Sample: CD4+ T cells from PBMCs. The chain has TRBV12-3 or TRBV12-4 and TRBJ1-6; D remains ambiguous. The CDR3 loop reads CASSASEGSPLHF. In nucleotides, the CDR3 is TGTGCCAGCAGTGCCAGTGAAGGGTCACCCCTCCACTTT.